These 18 T cell receptor beta chains originate from one sample sequenced in a study of blood T cell repertoires in COVID-19. The method was immunoSEQ multiplex PCR; TCRdb's version includes in-frame clones alone and lacks a portion of them. The table records about 480,000 clones, approximately 91% of them present only once. Material: PBMCs or T cells enriched from blood (not recorded which). The source is a woman aged 55-69 years who had recovered from COVID-19.

The J gene is TRBJ1-5, the V gene TRBV7-9; D gene unclear. The germline V and J ends were trimmed by 3 bases and 0 bases, with 6 bases remaining between them. This CDR3 has 14 residues. Germline V gene lookup returns CDR1 SEHNR and CDR2 FQNEAQ (reference sequence). CDR3 residues: CASSFLDSNQPQHF. The CDR3 region has the DNA TGTGCCAGCAGCTTCCTAGATAGCAATCAGCCCCAGCATTTT.

The gene calls are TRBV6-5 and TRBJ1-1, with D possibly being TRBD1 (5 bases). V lost 6 bases, J lost 0 bases, and 8 bases lay in between. CDR1 is MNHEY, CDR2 SVGAGI, per germline. The CDR3 is 13 residues long. CDR3 residues: CASRTQVNTEAFF. The CDR3 region has the DNA TGTGCCAGCAGGACACAGGTGAACACTGAAGCTTTCTTT.

The chain is built from TRBV10-2 and TRBJ1-5; D is possibly TRBD1 (5 bases). The CDR3 covers 13 residues. Trimming shortened V by 6 bases and J by 5 bases, and 11 bases separated the two germline ends. Germline V gives CDR1 WSHSY, CDR2 SAAADI. CDR3 bases: TGCGCCAGCAGGGGGGAGGGATATCAGCCCCAGCATTTT. This sequence encodes CASRGEGYQPQHF.

This chain uses TRBV5-1 with TRBJ2-7; D perhaps matches TRBD2 (5 bases). CDR1 is SGHRS and CDR2 is YFSETQ in the germline V gene. The CDR3 extends over 15 amino acids. V was clipped by 0 bases and J by 2 bases, with 12 bases between them. The DNA for the CDR3 is TGCGCCAGCAGCTTGGCGGGGAATGTCCCCTACGAGCAGTACGTC. This codes for CASSLAGNVPYEQYV.

The genes are TRBV28 and TRBJ2-4; 7 bases match TRBD2. Germline trimming cut 2 bases from V and 0 bases from J; bases unmatched to any gene: 7. The germline V gene has CDR1 MDHEN and CDR2 SYDVKM. CDR3 length equals 17 residues. This CDR3 reads CASSLRPGGIAKNIQYF. The CDR3 DNA follows: TGTGCCAGCAGTTTAAGACCGGGGGGTATAGCCAAAAACATTCAGTACTTC.

The J gene is TRBJ2-3, the V gene TRBV10-3; D is uncertain. The CDR3 contains 13 residues. Per germline, CDR1 ENHRY and CDR2 SYGVKD. Trimming pared 4 bases from V and 2 bases from J, leaving 7 bases between. The CDR3 nucleotides read TGTGCCATCAGTGCGGGTGACACAGATACGCAGTATTTT. Encoded protein: CAISAGDTDTQYF.

This chain joins TRBV5-6 and TRBJ2-2, with 10 bases fitting TRBD1. Germline V gene data show CDR1 as SGHDT and CDR2 as YYEEEE. J was trimmed by 7 bases and V by 4 bases; bases with no gene match: 13. The CDR3 has 17 residues. CDR3 in amino acids: CASSASEGTGAIGELFF. The CDR3 DNA reads TGTGCCAGCAGCGCGTCGGAAGGGACAGGGGCTATCGGGGAGCTGTTTTTT.

This chain joins TRBV27 and TRBJ2-5, with TRBD1 matching over 9 bases. Germline trimming cut 6 bases from V and 2 bases from J; bases unmatched to any gene: 7. The CDR3 consists of 15 residues. Germline CDR1 reads MNHEY; CDR2 reads SMNVEV (reference sequence). CDR3 nucleotide sequence: TGTGCCAGCAGCTATACCGGACAGGGGCAAGAGACCCAGTACTTC. Encoded protein: CASSYTGQGQETQYF.

The V call is TRBV6-6, the J call TRBJ1-2; TRBD1 aligns across 7 bases. CDR3 length equals 12 residues. Germline V lookup: CDR1 MNHNY, CDR2 SVGAGI (reference sequence). Trimming cost V 5 bases and J 8 bases; bases outside gene matches: 5. CDR3 amino acids: CASSQGVGGYTF. The CDR3 DNA follows: TGTGCCAGCAGTCAGGGGGTGGGAGGCTACACCTTC.

The rearrangement links TRBV5-5 to TRBJ2-3, with a weak D call TRBD1 (6 bases). This CDR3 comprises 16 residues. V dropped 4 bases and J dropped 2 bases, with 17 bases sitting between them. CDR1 SGHKS and CDR2 YYEKEE come from the germline V gene (reference sequence). CDR3 loop: CASSILGAGLTDTQYF. In DNA form, the CDR3 reads TGTGCCAGCAGCATCTTGGGGGCGGGTCTCACAGATACGCAGTATTTT.

In DNA, the CDR3 is TGTGCCAGCTCACCACTGGCAGCGAACACCGGGGAGCTGTTTTTT. It specifies CASSPLAANTGELFF. The chain employs TRBV18 and TRBJ2-2; unclear D gene. Trimming pared 1 base from V and 0 bases from J, leaving 6 bases between. The CDR3 has 15 amino acids. Germline assignment: CDR1 KGHSH and CDR2 LQKENI. The full variable domain, its missing parts supplied by reference TRBV18 and TRBJ2-2, is NAGVMQNPRHLVRRRGQEARLRCSPMKGHSHVYWYRQLPEEGLKFMVYLQKENIIDESGMPKERFSAEFPKEGPSILRIQQVVRGDSAAYFCASSPLAANTGELFFGEGSRLTVL.

The chain recombines TRBV5-1 with TRBJ2-7; 8 nucleotides agree with TRBD1. This CDR3 is built from 15 residues. Losses at the gene ends were 4 bases for V and 2 bases for J; bases not matched to a gene: 8. The germline CDR1 and CDR2 sequences are SGHRS and YFSETQ. CDR3 DNA sequence: TGCGCCAGCAGCGGTGGTGGGACAGGCCCCTACGAGCAGTACTTC. It translates to CASSGGGTGPYEQYF.

V usage is TRBV6-6 and J usage is TRBJ1-1, with D unclear. CDR1 is MNHNY and CDR2 is SVGAGI in the germline V gene (reference sequence). Trimming left V 3 bases short and J 0 bases short, with 14 bases between. This CDR3 spans 16 amino acids. The CDR3 DNA follows: TGTGCCAGCAGTTATCGCCCGGTTAGCCTGAACACTGAAGCTTTCTTT. It specifies CASSYRPVSLNTEAFF.

The chain links TRBV12-3 or TRBV12-4 to TRBJ2-4; no reliable D call. V lost 6 bases and J 1 base, leaving 7 bases between the germline ends. CDR3 length: 13 amino acids. Here the CDR3 reads CASRQLAKNIQYF. CDR3 bases: TGTGCCAGCAGGCAACTGGCCAAAAACATTCAGTACTTC.

The chain combines TRBV19 with TRBJ1-4; D is uncertain. The CDR3 loop spans 14 amino acids. Trimming pared 4 bases from V and 5 bases from J, leaving 11 bases between. Germline V CDR1 and CDR2: LNHDA, SQIVND (reference sequence). This CDR3 is CASSNGRANEKLFF. The DNA of the CDR3 is TGTGCCAGTAGTAATGGGAGAGCAAATGAAAAACTGTTTTTT.

The V gene is TRBV6-5, the J gene TRBJ2-2, with D perhaps matching TRBD1 (6 bases). The CDR3 runs to 13 residues. CDR1 is MNHEY and CDR2 is SVGAGI in the germline V gene. V shed 5 bases and J shed 5 bases, with 9 bases lying between them. CDR3 nucleotide sequence: TGTGCCAGCAGTACCACAGGGACCGGGGAGCTGTTTTTT. Amino acids: CASSTTGTGELFF.

This chain joins TRBV6-5 and TRBJ1-2; D is perhaps TRBD1 (6 bases). Trimming cost V 1 base and J 7 bases, with 13 bases left between them. The germline V gene has CDR1 MNHEY and CDR2 SVGAGI. The CDR3 spans 14 residues. The DNA of the CDR3 is TGTGCCAGCAGTTACTTAGGACAGACCTCTGGCTACACCTTC. Protein product: CASSYLGQTSGYTF.

J is TRBJ2-5 and V is TRBV4-2; 10 bases are shared with TRBD2. CDR3 length: 19 residues. Germline trimming cut 0 bases from V and 4 bases from J; bases unmatched to any gene: 14. CDR1 is LGHNA, CDR2 YNFKEQ, per germline. CDR3 coding DNA: TGTGCCAGCAGCCAAGAATCGATAAGCGGGGGGGAGGGAACAGAGACCCAGTACTTC. It yields the protein CASSQESISGGEGTETQYF.